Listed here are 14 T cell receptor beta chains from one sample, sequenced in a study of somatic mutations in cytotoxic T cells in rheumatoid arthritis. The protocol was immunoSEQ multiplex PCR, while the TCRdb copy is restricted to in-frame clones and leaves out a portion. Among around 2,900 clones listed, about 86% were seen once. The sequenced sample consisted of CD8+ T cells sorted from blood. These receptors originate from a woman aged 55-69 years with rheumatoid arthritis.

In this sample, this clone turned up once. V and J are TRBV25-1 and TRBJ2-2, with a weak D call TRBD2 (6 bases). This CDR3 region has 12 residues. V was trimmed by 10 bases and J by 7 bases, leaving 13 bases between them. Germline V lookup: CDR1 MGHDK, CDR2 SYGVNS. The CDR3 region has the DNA TGTGCCACCGACGAGGGAGGCGGGGAGCTGTTTTTT. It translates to CATDEGGGELFF. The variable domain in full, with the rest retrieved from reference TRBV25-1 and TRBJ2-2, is EADIYQTPRYLVIGTGKKITLECSQTMGHDKMYWYQQDPGMELHLIHYSYGVNSTEKGDLSSESTVSRIRTEHFPLTLESARPSHTSQYLCATDEGGGELFFGEGSRLTVL.

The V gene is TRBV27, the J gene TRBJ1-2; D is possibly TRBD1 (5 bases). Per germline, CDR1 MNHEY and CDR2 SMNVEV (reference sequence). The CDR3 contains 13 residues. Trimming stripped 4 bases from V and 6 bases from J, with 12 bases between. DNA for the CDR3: TGTGCCAGCAGTTCTGACAGAAATGATGGCTACACCTTC. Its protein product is CASSSDRNDGYTF.

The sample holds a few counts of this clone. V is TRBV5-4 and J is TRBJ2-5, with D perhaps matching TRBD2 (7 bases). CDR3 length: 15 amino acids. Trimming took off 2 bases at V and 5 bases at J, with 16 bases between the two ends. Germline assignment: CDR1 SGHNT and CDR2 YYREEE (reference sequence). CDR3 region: CASSFPWEGGETQYF. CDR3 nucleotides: TGTGCCAGCAGCTTTCCCTGGGAGGGGGGGGAGACCCAGTACTTC.

CDR3 sequence: CSVEDHRGRTEAFF. CDR3 nucleotides: TGCAGCGTTGAAGACCACAGGGGGCGGACTGAAGCTTTCTTT. The rearrangement joins TRBV29-1 to TRBJ1-1; 9 positions agree with TRBD1. CDR3 length equals 14 residues. Germline lookup yields CDR1 SQVTM and CDR2 ANQGSEA. With 0 bases clipped from V and 5 bases from J, the junction kept 4 bases outside the gene matches.

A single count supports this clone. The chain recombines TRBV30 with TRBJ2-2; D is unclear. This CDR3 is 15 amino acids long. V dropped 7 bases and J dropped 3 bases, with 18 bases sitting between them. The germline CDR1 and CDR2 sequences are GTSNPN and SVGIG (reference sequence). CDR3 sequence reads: CASKFRRTDTGELFF. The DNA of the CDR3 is TGTGCCTCGAAATTCCGAAGAACGGACACCGGGGAGCTGTTTTTT.

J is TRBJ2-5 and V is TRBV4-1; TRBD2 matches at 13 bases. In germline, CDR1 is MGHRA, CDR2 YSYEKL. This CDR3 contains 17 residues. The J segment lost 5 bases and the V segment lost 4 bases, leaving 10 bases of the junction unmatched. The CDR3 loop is CASSLEPGTSGMETQYF. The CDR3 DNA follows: TGCGCCAGCAGCCTTGAGCCCGGGACTAGCGGGATGGAGACCCAGTACTTC.

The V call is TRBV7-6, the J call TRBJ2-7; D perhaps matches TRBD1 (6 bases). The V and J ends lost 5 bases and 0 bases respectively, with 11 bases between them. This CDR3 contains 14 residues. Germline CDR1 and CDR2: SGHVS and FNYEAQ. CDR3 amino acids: CASSARGGSYEQYF. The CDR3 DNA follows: TGTGCCAGCAGCGCCAGGGGCGGCTCCTACGAGCAGTACTTC.

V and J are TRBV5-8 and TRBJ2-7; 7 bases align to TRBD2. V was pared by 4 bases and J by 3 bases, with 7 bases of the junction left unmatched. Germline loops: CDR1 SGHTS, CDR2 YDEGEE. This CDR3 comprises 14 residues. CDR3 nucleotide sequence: TGTGCCAGCAGCGGTGGGAGGGGCCTCTACGAGCAGTACTTC. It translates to CASSGGRGLYEQYF.

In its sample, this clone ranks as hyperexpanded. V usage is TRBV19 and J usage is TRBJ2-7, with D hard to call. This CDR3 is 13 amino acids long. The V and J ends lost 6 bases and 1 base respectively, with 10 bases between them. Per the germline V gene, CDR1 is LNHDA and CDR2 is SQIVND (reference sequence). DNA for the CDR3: TGTGCCAGTAGCTCCGCGGTTTCCTACGAGCAGTACTTC. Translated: CASSSAVSYEQYF.

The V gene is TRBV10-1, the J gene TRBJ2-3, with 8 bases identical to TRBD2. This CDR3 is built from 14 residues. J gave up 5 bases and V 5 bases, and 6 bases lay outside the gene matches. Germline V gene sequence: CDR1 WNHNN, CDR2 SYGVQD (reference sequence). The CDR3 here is CASSPGLALDTQYF. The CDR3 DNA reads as TGCGCCAGCAGTCCCGGACTAGCTTTAGATACGCAGTATTTT.

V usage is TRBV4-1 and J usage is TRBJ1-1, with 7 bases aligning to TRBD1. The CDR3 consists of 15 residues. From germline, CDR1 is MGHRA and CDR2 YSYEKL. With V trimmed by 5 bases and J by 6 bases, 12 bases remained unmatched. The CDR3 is CASSTRSTGIPEAFF. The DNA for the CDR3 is TGCGCCAGCAGCACTCGATCGACAGGGATCCCTGAAGCTTTCTTT.

CDR3 sequence (DNA): TGTGCCATCAAAATCGACAGGGCGGGGGGAAACACCATATATTTT. This sequence encodes CAIKIDRAGGNTIYF. The chain uses TRBV10-3 and TRBJ1-3, with 7 bases fitting TRBD1. Germline lookup yields CDR1 ENHRY and CDR2 SYGVKD. With 7 bases clipped from V and 4 bases from J, the junction kept 10 bases outside the gene matches. This CDR3 region has 15 residues.

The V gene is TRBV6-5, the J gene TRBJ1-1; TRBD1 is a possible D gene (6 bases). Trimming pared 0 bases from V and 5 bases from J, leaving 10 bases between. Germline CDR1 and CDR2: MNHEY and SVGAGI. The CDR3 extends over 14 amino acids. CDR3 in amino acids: CASSYSQGRTEAFF. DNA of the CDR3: TGTGCCAGCAGTTACTCACAGGGCAGGACTGAAGCTTTCTTT.

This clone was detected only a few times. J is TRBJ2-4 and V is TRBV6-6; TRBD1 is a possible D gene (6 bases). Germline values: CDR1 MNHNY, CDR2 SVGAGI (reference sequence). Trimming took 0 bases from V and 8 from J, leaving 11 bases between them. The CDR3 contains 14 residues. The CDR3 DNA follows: TGTGCCAGCAGTTACTCTAGGGGGTGGGACATTCAGTACTTC. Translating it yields CASSYSRGWDIQYF.